This T cell receptor beta chain was captured in a study of blood T cell repertoires in COVID-19. Study-level information: Researchers got acute and convalescent COVID-19 samples from the United States, Italy and Spain.

Using immunoSEQ multiplex PCR, the repertoire was profiled, and TCRdb retains in-frame clones only, with some absent. The sample lists more than 95,000 clones; about 80% were seen once. CDR1 is LNHNV, CDR2 YYDKDF, per germline (reference sequence). This CDR3 is 15 amino acids long. The V and J ends lost 5 bases and 3 bases, in that order; junction bases with no gene match: 6. The sequencing sample was made of peripheral blood. The rearrangement links TRBV15 to TRBJ1-3, with 8 bases lining up with TRBD1. This clonotype originated in a man older than 75 with acute or convalescent COVID-19. CDR3 protein: CATSAGQVDGNTIYF. CDR3 DNA sequence: TGTGCCACCAGCGCGGGACAGGTTGATGGAAACACCATATATTTT.